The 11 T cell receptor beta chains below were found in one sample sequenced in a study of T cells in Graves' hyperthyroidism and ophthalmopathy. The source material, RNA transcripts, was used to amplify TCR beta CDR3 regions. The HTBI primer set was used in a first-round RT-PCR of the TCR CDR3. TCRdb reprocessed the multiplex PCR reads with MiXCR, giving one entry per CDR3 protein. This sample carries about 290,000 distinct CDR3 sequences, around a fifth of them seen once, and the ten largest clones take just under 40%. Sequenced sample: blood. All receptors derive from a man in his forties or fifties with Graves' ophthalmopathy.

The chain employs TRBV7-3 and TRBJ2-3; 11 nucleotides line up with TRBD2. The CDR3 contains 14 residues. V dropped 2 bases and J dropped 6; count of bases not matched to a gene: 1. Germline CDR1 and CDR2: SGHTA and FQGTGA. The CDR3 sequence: CASSLSSGGDTQYF. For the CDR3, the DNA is TGTGCCAGCAGCTTATCTAGCGGGGGGGATACGCAGTATTTT.

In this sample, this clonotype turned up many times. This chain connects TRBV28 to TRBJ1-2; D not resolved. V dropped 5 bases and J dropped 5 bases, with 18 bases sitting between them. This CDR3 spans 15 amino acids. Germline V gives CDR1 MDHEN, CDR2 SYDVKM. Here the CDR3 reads CASSPPGHTWYGYTF. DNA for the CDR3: TGTGCCAGCAGTCCTCCGGGCCACACCTGGTATGGCTACACCTTC.

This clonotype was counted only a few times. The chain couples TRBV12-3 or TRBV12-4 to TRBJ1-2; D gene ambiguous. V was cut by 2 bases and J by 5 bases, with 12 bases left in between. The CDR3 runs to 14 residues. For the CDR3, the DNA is TGTGCCAGCAGTTTACCGGATTATGGATATGGCTACACCTTC. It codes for CASSLPDYGYGYTF.

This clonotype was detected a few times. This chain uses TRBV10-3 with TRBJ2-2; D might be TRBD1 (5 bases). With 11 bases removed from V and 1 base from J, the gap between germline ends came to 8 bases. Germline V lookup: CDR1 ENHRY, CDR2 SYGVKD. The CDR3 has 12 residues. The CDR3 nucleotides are TGTGCCTCACAGGAGAACACCGGGGAGCTGTTTTTT. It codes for CASQENTGELFF.

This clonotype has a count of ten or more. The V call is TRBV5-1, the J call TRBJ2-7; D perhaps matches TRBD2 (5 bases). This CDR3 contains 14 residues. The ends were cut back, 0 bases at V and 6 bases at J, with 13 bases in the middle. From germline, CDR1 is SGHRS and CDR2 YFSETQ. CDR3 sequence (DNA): TGCGCCAGCAGCTTGGAAGTTCCTGGGAGCGAGCAGTACTTC. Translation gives CASSLEVPGSEQYF.

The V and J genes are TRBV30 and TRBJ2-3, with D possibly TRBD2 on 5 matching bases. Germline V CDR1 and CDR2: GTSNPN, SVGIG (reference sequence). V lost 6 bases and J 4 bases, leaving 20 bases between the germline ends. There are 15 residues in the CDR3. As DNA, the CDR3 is TGTGCCTGTTTTACACTCCTAGAGAGGGCAGATACGCAGTATTTT. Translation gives CACFTLLERADTQYF.

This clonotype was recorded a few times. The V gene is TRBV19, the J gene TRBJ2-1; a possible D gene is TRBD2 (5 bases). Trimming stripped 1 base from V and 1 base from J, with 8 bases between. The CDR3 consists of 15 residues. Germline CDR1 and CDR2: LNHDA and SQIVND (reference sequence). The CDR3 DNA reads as TGTGCCAGTAGTATAGGCCCGGGATCCTACAATGAGCAGTTCTTC. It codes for CASSIGPGSYNEQFF.

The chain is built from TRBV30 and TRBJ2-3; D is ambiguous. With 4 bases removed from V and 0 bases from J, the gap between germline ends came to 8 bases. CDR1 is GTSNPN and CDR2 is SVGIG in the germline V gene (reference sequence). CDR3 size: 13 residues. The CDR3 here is CAWTAPSTDTQYF. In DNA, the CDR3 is TGTGCCTGGACCGCCCCTAGCACAGATACGCAGTATTTT.

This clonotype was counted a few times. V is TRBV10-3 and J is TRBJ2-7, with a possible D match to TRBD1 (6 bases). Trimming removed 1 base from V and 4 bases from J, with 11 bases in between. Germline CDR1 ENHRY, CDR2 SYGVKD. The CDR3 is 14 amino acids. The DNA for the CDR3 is TGTGCCATCAGTGAGTTACAGGGATTTTACGAGCAGTACTTC. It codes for CAISELQGFYEQYF.

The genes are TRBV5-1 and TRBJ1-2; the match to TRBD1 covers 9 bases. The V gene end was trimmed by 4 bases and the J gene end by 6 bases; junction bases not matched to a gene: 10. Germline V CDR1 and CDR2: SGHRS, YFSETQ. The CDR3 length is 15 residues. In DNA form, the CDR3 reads TGCGCCAGCAGCCCGACAGGGGGGCAGGCGGATGGCTACACCTTC. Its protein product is CASSPTGGQADGYTF.

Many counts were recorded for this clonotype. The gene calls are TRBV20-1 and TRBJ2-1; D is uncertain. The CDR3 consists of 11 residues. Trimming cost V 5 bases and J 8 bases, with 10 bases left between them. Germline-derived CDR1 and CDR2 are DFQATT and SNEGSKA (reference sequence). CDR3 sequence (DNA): TGCAGTGCTTTAGGTCGGGATGAGCAGTTCTTC. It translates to CSALGRDEQFF.